The 30 T cell receptor beta chains reported below all come from one sample, sequenced in a study of blood T cell repertoires in COVID-19. Data came from immunoSEQ multiplex PCR; TCRdb stores just in-frame clones and leaves some out. The sample includes tens of thousands of clones, approximately 90% of them seen just once. Sequenced sample: peripheral blood. Receptors were obtained from an older man with active COVID-19.

This clone is medium-sized. CDR3 sequence reads: CASTEVGDGYTF. The CDR3 DNA reads as TGTGCCAGCACCGAAGTCGGAGATGGCTACACCTTC. The chain couples TRBV7-9 to TRBJ1-2; D remains ambiguous. This CDR3 region has 12 residues. Per the germline V gene, CDR1 is SEHNR and CDR2 is FQNEAQ (reference sequence). The ends were cut back, 7 bases at V and 6 bases at J, with 12 bases in the middle.

The table lists this clone with a few counts. The V gene is TRBV5-4, the J gene TRBJ2-2, with TRBD2 matching 12 bases. CDR3 size: 17 residues. Trimming removed 4 bases from V and 5 bases from J; junction bases left unmatched: 9. Germline V CDR1 and CDR2: SGHNT, YYREEE (reference sequence). CDR3: CASSPGGGTSGTGELFF. As DNA, the CDR3 is TGTGCCAGCAGCCCCGGGGGAGGGACTAGCGGGACCGGGGAGCTGTTTTTT. The variable domain in full, with the rest retrieved from reference TRBV5-4 and TRBJ2-2, is ETGVTQSPTHLIKTRGQQVTLRCSSQSGHNTVSWYQQALGQGPQFIFQYYREEENGRGNFPPRFSGLQFPNYSSELNVNALELDDSALYLCASSPGGGTSGTGELFFGEGSRLTVL.

V usage is TRBV4-2 and J usage is TRBJ2-3, with a weak D call TRBD2 (5 bases). CDR1 is LGHNA and CDR2 is YNFKEQ in the germline V gene. Trimming removed 0 bases from V and 5 bases from J, with 18 bases in between. This CDR3 contains 17 residues. The chain's CDR3 is CASSQEHPTRAGDTQYF. CDR3 bases: TGTGCCAGCAGCCAAGAACATCCCACTCGTGCGGGAGATACGCAGTATTTT.

V gene TRBV28 combines with J gene TRBJ2-7; 8 bases line up with TRBD2. V shed 3 bases, J shed 7 bases, and the junction held 5 bases outside the gene matches. Germline V gene data show CDR1 as MDHEN and CDR2 as SYDVKM. CDR3 length: 13 residues. The CDR3 coding sequence is TGTGCCAGCAGTTTCCCGGGGGGGTGGGAGCAGTACTTC. Translation gives CASSFPGGWEQYF. The full variable domain, completed using reference TRBV28 and TRBJ2-7, is DVKVTQSSRYLVKRTGEKVFLECVQDMDHENMFWYRQDPGLGLRLIYFSYDVKMKEKGDIPEGYSVSREKKERFSLILESASTNQTSMYLCASSFPGGWEQYFGPGTRLTVT.

The chain links TRBV27 to TRBJ2-7; no clear D. CDR1 and CDR2 (germline): MNHEY, SMNVEV (reference sequence). This CDR3 is built from 15 residues. Trimming removed 2 bases from V and 5 bases from J, with 16 bases in between. The CDR3 is CASSLTVAESHEQYF. CDR3 sequence (DNA): TGTGCCAGCAGTTTAACTGTTGCGGAATCCCACGAGCAGTACTTC.

The genes are TRBV30 and TRBJ2-7; 7 nucleotides agree with TRBD2. The germline CDR1 and CDR2 sequences are GTSNPN and SVGIG (reference sequence). This CDR3 is built from 14 residues. V was clipped by 2 bases and J by 7 bases; unmatched bases: 11. CDR3 sequence (DNA): TGTGCCTGGAGTCGGCCGCGGGAGCTCCGGGAGCAGTACTTC. This sequence encodes CAWSRPRELREQYF.

The gene calls are TRBV27 and TRBJ1-2; 7 nucleotides line up with TRBD1. Unmatched junction bases numbered 6, after V lost 5 bases and J lost 0 bases. Germline V gene data show CDR1 as MNHEY and CDR2 as SMNVEV (reference sequence). The CDR3 runs 15 residues. In DNA, the CDR3 is TGTGCCAGCAGTCCACGACAGGGAACTAACTATGGCTACACCTTC. Residues: CASSPRQGTNYGYTF.

The chain has TRBV5-6 and TRBJ2-2, with D tentatively TRBD2 (6 bases). Germline V gene sequence: CDR1 SGHDT, CDR2 YYEEEE. The CDR3 is 16 residues long. V was pared by 0 bases and J by 5 bases, with 14 bases between. CDR3 amino acids: CASSLAVGGWTGELFF. CDR3 DNA: TGTGCCAGCAGCTTGGCCGTCGGGGGTTGGACCGGGGAGCTGTTTTTT.

The rearrangement joins TRBV28 to TRBJ2-5; 9 bases match TRBD1. Germline V lookup: CDR1 MDHEN, CDR2 SYDVKM. Trimming took 3 bases from V and 5 from J; bases not matched to a gene: 10. The CDR3 sequence is 16 residues long. CDR3 sequence (DNA): TGTGCCAGCAGTTTTGCCGGGACAGGGAGGTTGGAGACCCAGTACTTC. Protein product: CASSFAGTGRLETQYF.

The chain is built from TRBV19 and TRBJ2-1; 10 bases line up with TRBD2. This CDR3 contains 15 residues. V lost 4 bases, J lost 6 bases, and 6 bases stayed unmatched. Germline CDR1 LNHDA, CDR2 SQIVND (reference sequence). The CDR3 loop is CASSKIAGGPNEQFF. The CDR3 DNA is TGTGCCAGTAGTAAGATAGCGGGGGGCCCCAATGAGCAGTTCTTC.

The chain is built from TRBV6-5 and TRBJ2-7; 8 bases fit TRBD1. Trimming took 8 bases from V and 6 from J; bases not matched to a gene: 9. The germline gives CDR1 MNHEY, CDR2 SVGAGI. The CDR3 totals 13 residues. Here the CDR3 reads CASAGTGSVEQYF. In nucleotides, the CDR3 is TGTGCCAGCGCCGGGACAGGTAGCGTCGAGCAGTACTTC.

The V call is TRBV6-5, the J call TRBJ1-6; D perhaps matches TRBD1 (5 bases). The V end lost 0 bases, the J end lost 10 bases, and 13 bases lay between the germline ends. Germline values: CDR1 MNHEY, CDR2 SVGAGI. This CDR3 region has 15 residues. The CDR3 sequence: CASSYSSQGRSPLHF. The CDR3 DNA reads TGTGCCAGCAGTTACTCGAGTCAGGGTAGATCACCCCTCCACTTT.

This chain uses TRBV7-2 with TRBJ1-4; D is possibly TRBD1 (6 bases). The CDR3 is 18 residues long. CDR1 SGHTA and CDR2 FQGNSA come from the germline V gene. Trimming left V 6 bases short and J 0 bases short, with 20 bases between. As DNA, the CDR3 is TGTGCCAGCAGTCCGGACAGCTACCTTTTTGCAACTAATGAAAAACTGTTTTTT. Protein: CASSPDSYLFATNEKLFF.

This chain links TRBV5-5 with TRBJ2-2; D possibly corresponds to TRBD2 (5 bases). V was trimmed by 2 bases and J by 7 bases, leaving 15 bases between them. The CDR3 covers 15 residues. CDR1 is SGHKS, CDR2 YYEKEE, per germline (reference sequence). The CDR3 loop is CASSFSGGYGGELFF. DNA for the CDR3: TGTGCCAGCAGCTTTTCCGGCGGGTATGGCGGGGAGCTGTTTTTT.

Comments on this clone: The junction does not match germline at one end; this may be a read error. The chain recombines TRBV18 with TRBJ1-4; no firm D call. The CDR3 covers 14 residues. CDR1 is KGHSH and CDR2 is LQKENI in the germline V gene. The CDR3 region has the DNA TGTGCCAGCTCACCATCCAGTACTAGTGAAAAACTGTTTTTT. Translated, it gives CASSPSSTSEKLFF. The variable domain in full, completed from reference TRBV18 and TRBJ1-4, reads NAGVMQNPRHLVRRRGQEARLRCSPMKGHSHVYWYRQLPEEGLKFMVYLQKENIIDESGMPKERFSAEFPKEGPSILRIQQVVRGDSAAYFCASSPSSTSEKLFFGSGTQLSVL.

The CDR3 coding sequence is TGTGCCACCAGCAGGGACAGCTCGAACTCACCCCTCCACTTT. Encoded protein: CATSRDSSNSPLHF. The chain couples TRBV15 to TRBJ1-6; D might be TRBD1 (6 bases). Trimming pared 3 bases from V and 10 bases from J, leaving 13 bases between. CDR1 is LNHNV, CDR2 YYDKDF, per germline (reference sequence). This CDR3 is 14 amino acids long.

The chain has TRBV15 and TRBJ1-2; 10 bases match TRBD1. The V and J ends lost 3 bases and 2 bases, in that order; junction bases with no gene match: 3. The CDR3 has 15 amino acids. Germline CDR1 reads LNHNV; CDR2 reads YYDKDF (reference sequence). The CDR3 DNA sequence: TGTGCCACCAGCAGGGAGGACAGGGGGAACTATGGCTACACCTTC. It translates to CATSREDRGNYGYTF.

The rearrangement uses TRBV9 and TRBJ2-1; 10 positions match TRBD2. CDR3 length: 17 residues. Unmatched junction bases numbered 9, after V lost 3 bases and J lost 3 bases. The germline CDR1 and CDR2 sequences are SGDLS and YYNGEE. The DNA of the CDR3 is TGTGCCAGCAGCGAGGGGCGGAGGACTAGCGGCTACAATGAGCAGTTCTTC. Protein: CASSEGRRTSGYNEQFF.

The gene calls are TRBV30 and TRBJ2-3; possibly TRBD2 for D (7 bases). The germline V and J ends were trimmed by 0 bases and 3 bases, with 22 bases remaining between them. Germline-derived CDR1 and CDR2 are GTSNPN and SVGIG (reference sequence). The CDR3 is made up of 18 amino acids. CDR3 amino acids: CAWSVPGWGGGWTDTQYF. The CDR3 nucleotides read TGTGCCTGGAGTGTACCCGGGTGGGGGGGCGGATGGACAGATACGCAGTATTTT. Based on the CDR3 plus reference TRBV30 and TRBJ2-3, the full variable domain is SQTIHQWPATLVQPVGSPLSLECTVEGTSNPNLYWYRQAAGRGLQLLFYSVGIGQISSEVPQNLSASRPQDRQFILSSKKLLLSDSGFYLCAWSVPGWGGGWTDTQYFGPGTRLTVL.

The DNA of the CDR3 is TGTGCCAGCAGCCGAACCGGGACAGGGACCTACGAGCAGTACTTC. This gives the protein CASSRTGTGTYEQYF. This chain uses TRBV14 with TRBJ2-7, with 9 bases that match TRBD1. From germline, CDR1 is SGHDN and CDR2 FVKESK. Trimming took 4 bases from V and 2 from J; bases not matched to a gene: 6. CDR3 size: 15 residues.

To note about this clone: Additional DNA sequences in this sample encode the identical CDR3. The CDR3 reads CASSLAISGRGYEQYF. The CDR3 DNA reads as TGCGCCAGCAGCTTGGCCATAAGCGGGAGGGGGTACGAGCAGTACTTC. V is TRBV5-1 and J is TRBJ2-7; 10 bases match TRBD2. Germline CDR1 SGHRS, CDR2 YFSETQ. The junction had 7 bases not matched to a gene; V was cut back by 0 bases and J by 4 bases. The CDR3 contains 16 residues.

The CDR3, as DNA: TGTGCCAGTACGGGCTATGGCTACACCTTC. It encodes CASTGYGYTF. The gene calls are TRBV19 and TRBJ1-2; D is undetermined. The V gene lost 7 bases and the J gene lost 4 bases, with 4 bases spanning the gap. The CDR3 loop spans 10 amino acids. Germline loops: CDR1 LNHDA, CDR2 SQIVND (reference sequence).

The chain couples TRBV27 to TRBJ2-1, with 8 bases aligning to TRBD2. CDR3 length: 17 residues. Germline V CDR1 and CDR2: MNHEY, SMNVEV (reference sequence). V shed 5 bases and J 1 base; nucleotides not matched to a gene: 10. As DNA, the CDR3 is TGTGCCAGCAGTCCGTGGACTAGCTGGGCGTCCTACAATGAGCAGTTCTTC. As protein: CASSPWTSWASYNEQFF.

V usage is TRBV4-2 and J usage is TRBJ2-3; 11 bases are shared with TRBD1. V lost 4 bases and J lost 3; bases outside the gene matches: 9. The CDR3 loop spans 17 amino acids. Per the germline V gene, CDR1 is LGHNA and CDR2 is YNFKEQ. CDR3 region: CASSRHLRDRGTDTQYF. In DNA form, the CDR3 reads TGTGCCAGCAGCCGGCACCTCCGGGACAGGGGGACAGATACGCAGTATTTT.

This clone appeared a single time. Relative to the germline gene, one junction end is altered; a read error may explain this. The chain joins TRBV7-2 to TRBJ1-6; the D gene is possibly TRBD1 (5 bases). The germline gives CDR1 SGHTA, CDR2 FQGNSA. This CDR3 comprises 14 residues. The CDR3 loop reads CASRLGASNSPLHF. The DNA of the CDR3 is TGTGCCAGCAGATTAGGGGCCAGCAATTCACCCCTCCACTTT. Drawing the rest from reference TRBV7-2 and TRBJ1-6, the complete variable domain is GAGVSQSPSNKVTEKGKDVELRCDPISGHTALYWYRQSLGQGLEFLIYFQGNSAPDKSGLPSDRFSAERTGGSVSTLTIQRTQQEDSAVYLCASRLGASNSPLHFGNGTRLTVT.

This clone appeared once. CDR3 DNA: TGCAGCGTTGAAGATCGAGGGGGAAGCTATGGCTACACCTTC. Encoded protein: CSVEDRGGSYGYTF. This sequence joins TRBV29-1 and TRBJ1-2; D is perhaps TRBD1 (6 bases). This CDR3 spans 14 amino acids. The V gene lost 0 bases and the J gene lost 4 bases, with 12 bases spanning the gap. The germline V gene encodes CDR1 SQVTM and CDR2 ANQGSEA.

The rearrangement links TRBV30 to TRBJ1-4; 7 positions agree with TRBD1. This CDR3 is built from 14 residues. Per the germline V gene, CDR1 is GTSNPN and CDR2 is SVGIG (reference sequence). Germline trimming cut 4 bases from V and 3 bases from J; bases unmatched to any gene: 5. The DNA of the CDR3 is TGTGCCTGGAACCGACAGGGACCTAATGAAAAACTGTTTTTT. This gives the protein CAWNRQGPNEKLFF.

CDR3 protein: CASSLTGTSSGELFF. CDR3 DNA sequence: TGTGCCAGCAGCTTAACCGGGACTAGCTCTGGGGAGCTGTTTTTT. This rearrangement joins TRBV7-3 to TRBJ2-2; 9 bases match TRBD2. After removal of 0 bases from V and 8 bases from J, the junction contained 4 bases not matched to a gene. This CDR3 has 15 residues. Looked up from germline, CDR1 is SGHTA and CDR2 is FQGTGA.

The chain recombines TRBV7-9 with TRBJ1-2; 7 nucleotides line up with TRBD1. The CDR3 spans 14 residues. Germline V gene data show CDR1 as SEHNR and CDR2 as FQNEAQ (reference sequence). V was pared by 3 bases and J by 8 bases, with 9 bases of the junction left unmatched. This chain's CDR3 is CASSFKDRPRGYTF. The CDR3 DNA sequence: TGTGCCAGCAGCTTTAAGGACAGGCCGAGGGGCTACACCTTC.

The chain joins TRBV18 to TRBJ1-1; 8 bases agree with TRBD1. Germline lookup yields CDR1 KGHSH and CDR2 LQKENI. The CDR3 spans 13 residues. Unmatched junction bases numbered 3, after V lost 5 bases and J lost 4 bases. The CDR3 nucleotides are TGTGCCAGCTCATCTACAGGGGGCACTGAAGCTTTCTTT. It specifies CASSSTGGTEAFF.